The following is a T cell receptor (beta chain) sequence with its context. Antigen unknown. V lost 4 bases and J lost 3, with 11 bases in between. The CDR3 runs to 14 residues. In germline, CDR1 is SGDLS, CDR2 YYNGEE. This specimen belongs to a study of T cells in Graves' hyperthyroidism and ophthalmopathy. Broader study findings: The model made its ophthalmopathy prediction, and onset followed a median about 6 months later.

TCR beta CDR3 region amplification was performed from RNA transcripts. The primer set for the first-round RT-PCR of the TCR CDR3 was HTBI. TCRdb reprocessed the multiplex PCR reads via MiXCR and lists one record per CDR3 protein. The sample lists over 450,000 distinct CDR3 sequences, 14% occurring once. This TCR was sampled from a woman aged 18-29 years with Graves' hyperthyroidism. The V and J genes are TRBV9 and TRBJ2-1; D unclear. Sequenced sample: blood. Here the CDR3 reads CASSPLTSYNEQFF. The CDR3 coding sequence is TGTGCCAGCAGCCCCCTGACCAGCTACAATGAGCAGTTCTTC.